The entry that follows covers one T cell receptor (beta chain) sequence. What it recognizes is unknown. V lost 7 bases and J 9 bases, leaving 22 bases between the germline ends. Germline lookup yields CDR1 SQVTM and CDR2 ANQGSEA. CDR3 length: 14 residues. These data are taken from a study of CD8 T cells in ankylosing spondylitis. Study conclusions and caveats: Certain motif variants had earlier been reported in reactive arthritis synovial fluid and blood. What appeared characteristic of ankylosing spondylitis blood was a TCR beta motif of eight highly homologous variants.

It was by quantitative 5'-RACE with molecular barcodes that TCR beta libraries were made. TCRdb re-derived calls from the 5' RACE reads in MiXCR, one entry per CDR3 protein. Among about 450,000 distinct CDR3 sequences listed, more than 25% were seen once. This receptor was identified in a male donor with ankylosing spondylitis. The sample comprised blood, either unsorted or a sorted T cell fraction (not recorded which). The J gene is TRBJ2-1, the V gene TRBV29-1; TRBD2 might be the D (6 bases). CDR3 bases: TGCAGCGCAGAGCATCCCGGGGACTTGGGTGAGCAGTTCTTC. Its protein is CSAEHPGDLGEQFF.